What follows is one T cell receptor beta chain and its context. The data were obtained in a study of blood T cell repertoires in COVID-19. Background on the study: The United States, Italy and Spain supplied acute and convalescent COVID-19 samples. T cells, B-cell-depleted T cells, or PBMCs provided the cDNA or gDNA that served as material.

Trimming took 7 bases from V and 7 from J, leaving 14 bases between them. The CDR3 runs 13 residues. The germline CDR1 and CDR2 sequences are LNHDA and SQIVND (reference sequence). Methods used by the authors: Estimated nucleated cell counts came from reference gene primer amplification. Assay used: immunoSEQ multiplex PCR; TCRdb lists only in-frame clones, some missing. The DNA was the basis for D and trimming; V, J and clone size are from that table. The sample holds about 74,000 clones; approximately 76% are singletons and the top ten take 16%. The TCR originated in a man in his 70s with active or convalescent COVID-19. The V and J genes are TRBV19 and TRBJ1-5; D might be TRBD1 (5 bases). Material for sequencing was peripheral blood. In nucleotides, the CDR3 is TGTGCCAGTACTTTTTGGGGCGAGCAGCCCCAGCATTTT. Its protein is CASTFWGEQPQHF.